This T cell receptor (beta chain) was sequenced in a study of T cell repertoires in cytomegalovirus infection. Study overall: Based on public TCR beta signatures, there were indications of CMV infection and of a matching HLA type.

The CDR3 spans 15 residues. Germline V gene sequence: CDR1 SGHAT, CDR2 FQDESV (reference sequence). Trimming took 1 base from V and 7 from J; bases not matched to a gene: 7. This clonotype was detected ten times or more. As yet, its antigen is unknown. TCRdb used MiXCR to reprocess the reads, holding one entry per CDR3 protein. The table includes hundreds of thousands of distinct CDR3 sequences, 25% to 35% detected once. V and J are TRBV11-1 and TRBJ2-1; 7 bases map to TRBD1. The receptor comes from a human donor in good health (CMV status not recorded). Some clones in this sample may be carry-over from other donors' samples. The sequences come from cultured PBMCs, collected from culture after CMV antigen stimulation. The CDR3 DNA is TGTGCCAGCAGCTTAGAGGGGGCTGGGGGAAATGAGCAGTTCTTC. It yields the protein CASSLEGAGGNEQFF.